This is a list of T cell receptor beta chains from one sample in a study of blood T cell repertoires in COVID-19. Here immunoSEQ multiplex PCR was the method, and the copy in TCRdb shows in-frame clones only, minus some. The table includes 140,000 to 150,000 clones, around four fifths detected once. Sequencing was done on a sample of PBMCs or T cells enriched from blood (not recorded which). These receptors originate from a woman aged 45 to 65 who had recovered from COVID-19. CDR3s include the opening cysteine and the closing phenylalanine or tryptophan.

V gene | CDR3 protein
TRBV9 | CASSVEGTGPGNTIYF
TRBV5-1 | CASSWTGGWAGELFF
TRBV5-1 | CASSRGTGSRTDTQYF
TRBV7-9 | CASSLAGSGLTNEKLFF
TRBV11-1 | CASGGDSSYNEQFF
TRBV7-2 | CASSSTSGGAGIYNEQFF
TRBV5-1 | CASSLFSGQGTEAFF
TRBV2 | CASSEALTGGQETQYF
TRBV7-8 | CASSRRGFYGYTF
TRBV11-2 | CASSPHAGVETQYF
TRBV5-1 | CASSEQDSMNTEAFF
TRBV5-1 | CASSPQGAGANVLTF
TRBV29-1 | CSGSGTGGYEQYF
TRBV27 | CASGAGPDTQYF
TRBV7-9 | CASSLAVQGSTEAFF